These 3 T cell receptor beta chains came from one sample sequenced in a study of cytomegalovirus exposure and HLA in healthy donors. The method was immunoSEQ multiplex PCR; TCRdb's version includes in-frame clones alone and lacks a portion of them. The table has fewer than 200,000 clones, 85% to 90% seen once. Sequenced input: PBMCs. The receptors derive from a man younger than 35 in good health and CMV-seropositive.

The chain couples TRBV28 to TRBJ1-2; perhaps TRBD1 as D (5 bases). Germline CDR1 MDHEN, CDR2 SYDVKM. This CDR3 spans 13 amino acids. V shed 10 bases and J shed 8 bases, with 20 bases lying between them. The CDR3 DNA reads TGTGCCACCCGCTTCGGGGGAAGGGGCGGCTACACCTTC. Translating gives CATRFGGRGGYTF.

V and J are TRBV11-3 and TRBJ2-7, with D perhaps TRBD1 (6 bases). The length of the CDR3 is 15 residues. V lost 0 bases, J lost 0 bases, and 9 bases lay in between. Germline-derived CDR1 and CDR2 are SGHNT and YENEEA. In DNA, the CDR3 is TGTGCCAGCAGCTTAGATCCCAGGGGCTCCTACGAGCAGTACTTC. Protein: CASSLDPRGSYEQYF.

The chain joins TRBV5-1 to TRBJ2-2, with D maybe TRBD1 (5 bases). Germline CDR1 reads SGHRS; CDR2 reads YFSETQ. V was trimmed by 0 bases and J by 3 bases, leaving 15 bases between them. CDR3 size: 17 residues. DNA for the CDR3: TGCGCCAGCAGCTTGGAAGGCCAAAAGGGGTACACCGGGGAGCTGTTTTTT. This sequence encodes CASSLEGQKGYTGELFF.